A single sample gave rise to the 30 T cell receptor beta chains below, sequenced in a study of graft-versus-host responses after intestinal transplantation. TCRdb's copy holds only in-frame clones and misses some; the assay was immunoSEQ multiplex PCR. The top ten clones hold more than 1.5% of a sample with about 47,000 clones, approximately 95% of them seen once. Sequences were derived from PBMCs, sampled approximately 340 days after intestinal transplant. The receptors originated from a human patient who received an intestinal transplant, so some T cells may come from the graft donor.

The chain recombines TRBV7-9 with TRBJ1-1; TRBD1 agrees at 10 bases. CDR1 is SEHNR and CDR2 is FQNEAQ in the germline V gene (reference sequence). The CDR3 extends over 16 amino acids. Unmatched junction bases numbered 10, after V lost 5 bases and J lost 4 bases. CDR3 loop: CASSEGQGLVGTEAFF. The CDR3 DNA follows: TGTGCCAGCAGCGAGGGACAGGGGCTGGTCGGCACTGAAGCTTTCTTT.

This chain links TRBV25-1 with TRBJ1-1; the D is unclear. The CDR3 extends over 14 amino acids. Trimming cost V 6 bases and J 0 bases, with 11 bases left between them. Germline CDR1 and CDR2: MGHDK and SYGVNS. CDR3 DNA sequence: TGTGCCAGCAGCCACATAGAAGTGAACACTGAAGCTTTCTTT. This sequence encodes CASSHIEVNTEAFF.

This sequence joins TRBV29-1 and TRBJ2-3, with 12 bases fitting TRBD2. The CDR3 is made up of 17 amino acids. Per germline, CDR1 SQVTM and CDR2 ANQGSEA. With V trimmed by 4 bases and J by 0 bases, 8 bases remained unmatched. CDR3 amino acids: CSVGDVGTSGSTDTQYF. The CDR3 DNA reads TGCAGCGTTGGGGATGTTGGGACTAGCGGGAGCACAGATACGCAGTATTTT.

The chain joins TRBV6-5 to TRBJ2-2; 7 bases agree with TRBD1. J was trimmed by 5 bases and V by 6 bases; bases with no gene match: 9. CDR1 and CDR2 (germline): MNHEY, SVGAGI. The CDR3 length is 15 residues. The CDR3 DNA follows: TGTGCCAGCAGCGGCCGGGACAGACTAACCGGGGAGCTGTTTTTT. Its translation is CASSGRDRLTGELFF.

This clone appeared once. This sequence joins TRBV7-6 and TRBJ2-5, with D possibly being TRBD2 (6 bases). The CDR3 is made up of 13 amino acids. V dropped 1 base and J dropped 7 bases, with 10 bases sitting between them. The V gene's germline CDR1 is SGHVS and CDR2 FNYEAQ. CDR3 region: CASSLERGGTQYF. CDR3 DNA: TGTGCCAGCAGCTTAGAAAGGGGAGGGACCCAGTACTTC.

The V and J genes are TRBV10-3 and TRBJ2-1; tentative D call: TRBD2 (6 bases). V lost 8 bases and J lost 6, with 8 bases in between. CDR3 size: 11 residues. Germline values: CDR1 ENHRY, CDR2 SYGVKD. The DNA of the CDR3 is TGTGCCATCGCGCGGGGCAATGAGCAGTTCTTC. Translating it yields CAIARGNEQFF.

The chain links TRBV5-4 to TRBJ2-7; 9 nucleotides line up with TRBD2. Germline-derived CDR1 and CDR2 are SGHNT and YYREEE (reference sequence). This CDR3 is built from 16 residues. J gave up 2 bases and V 1 base, and 7 bases lay outside the gene matches. The DNA for the CDR3 is TGTGCCAGCAGCTTGAACGGGCGGGAGGGCACCTACGAGCAGTACTTC. This gives the protein CASSLNGREGTYEQYF.

J is TRBJ1-4 and V is TRBV5-6, with D uncertain. The CDR3 totals 15 residues. V was shortened by 4 bases and J by 0 bases, with 10 bases between the two germline ends. Germline V gene data show CDR1 as SGHDT and CDR2 as YYEEEE. The CDR3 DNA reads as TGTGCCAGCAGCGGACCGGGAACAACTAATGAAAAACTGTTTTTT. Encoded protein: CASSGPGTTNEKLFF.

The gene calls are TRBV6-6 and TRBJ2-7; D perhaps matches TRBD2 (6 bases). V was trimmed by 5 bases and J by 4 bases, leaving 9 bases between them. The CDR3 is made up of 12 amino acids. Per the germline V gene, CDR1 is MNHNY and CDR2 is SVGAGI (reference sequence). The CDR3 DNA is TGTGCCAGCAGTATAGCGGCTTACGAGCAGTACTTC. Translation gives CASSIAAYEQYF.

V gene TRBV7-3 combines with J gene TRBJ2-1, with TRBD2 matching 15 bases. Germline V gene data show CDR1 as SGHTA and CDR2 as FQGTGA. Unmatched junction bases numbered 9, after V lost 0 bases and J lost 12 bases. The CDR3 contains 17 residues. The CDR3 loop reads CASSLTPGLAGGVGQFF. CDR3 bases: TGTGCCAGCAGCTTAACGCCAGGACTAGCGGGAGGGGTAGGGCAGTTCTTC.

As regards this clone: One junction end does not reproduce the germline sequence, and a read error may be involved. The J gene is TRBJ2-5, the V gene TRBV18; TRBD1 matches at 8 bases. Germline-derived CDR1 and CDR2 are KGHSH and LQKENI. The CDR3 is 16 amino acids. This chain's CDR3 is CASSPLRGRGQGTQYF. Here the CDR3 DNA reads TGTGCCAGCTCACCACTTCGGGGCAGGGGGCAAGGGACCCAGTACTTC.

Comment on this clone: Other DNA sequences in the same sample also yield this CDR3. This rearrangement joins TRBV6-6 to TRBJ1-1; D is unresolved. Germline V gene data show CDR1 as MNHNY and CDR2 as SVGAGI (reference sequence). This CDR3 comprises 14 residues. Between the trimmed V and J ends, which lost 0 bases and 1 base, there was a span of 6 bases. Here the CDR3 DNA reads TGTGCCAGCAGTTACTCCGGCGGGAACACTGAAGCTTTCTTT. This encodes CASSYSGGNTEAFF.

V usage is TRBV7-9 and J usage is TRBJ2-7; possibly TRBD1 or TRBD2 for D (7 bases each). CDR1 and CDR2 from the germline V gene are SEHNR and FQNEAQ (reference sequence). The CDR3 is made up of 15 amino acids. V was shortened by 8 bases and J by 0 bases, with 17 bases between the two germline ends. In DNA form, the CDR3 reads TGTGCCAGCTCACGGTGGGAGGGGGCCTCCTACGAGCAGTACTTC. Amino acid sequence: CASSRWEGASYEQYF.

The chain uses TRBV4-1 and TRBJ2-7, with D perhaps matching TRBD2 (6 bases). The V end lost 0 bases, the J end lost 2 bases, and 11 bases lay between the germline ends. This CDR3 is 15 amino acids long. The germline gives CDR1 MGHRA, CDR2 YSYEKL. The CDR3 nucleotides read TGCGCCAGCAGCCAAGACCCGGGAGCGCCCTACGAGCAGTACTTC. The encoded protein is CASSQDPGAPYEQYF.

This clone was seen just once. The V and J genes are TRBV19 and TRBJ1-5; 7 nucleotides align to TRBD1. CDR1 and CDR2 (germline): LNHDA, SQIVND (reference sequence). This CDR3 spans 18 amino acids. The V gene end was trimmed by 3 bases and the J gene end by 0 bases; junction bases not matched to a gene: 11. The CDR3 DNA is TGTGCCAGTAGTATGGGCGAATACAGGGGCCGTAGCAATCAGCCCCAGCATTTT. The encoded protein is CASSMGEYRGRSNQPQHF.

The V and J genes are TRBV5-1 and TRBJ2-7, with 10 nucleotides matching TRBD2. Germline lookup yields CDR1 SGHRS and CDR2 YFSETQ. This CDR3 is 14 amino acids long. The trim removed 0 bases at V and 4 bases at J, leaving 1 base unmatched. CDR3 loop: CASSLERGGYEQYF. CDR3 nucleotide sequence: TGCGCCAGCAGCTTGGAGCGGGGGGGTTACGAGCAGTACTTC.

V is TRBV4-2 and J is TRBJ2-7; 11 bases are shared with TRBD2. The CDR3 is 16 amino acids. CDR1 LGHNA and CDR2 YNFKEQ come from the germline V gene. The V and J ends lost 1 base and 4 bases, in that order; junction bases with no gene match: 6. The DNA of the CDR3 is TGTGCCAGCAGCCAAGGGGCGGGACTAGCGGCATACGAGCAGTACTTC. Its translation: CASSQGAGLAAYEQYF.

The chain has TRBV7-9 and TRBJ2-5, with D maybe TRBD2 (6 bases). The CDR3 is 13 residues long. The germline V gene encodes CDR1 SEHNR and CDR2 FQNEAQ (reference sequence). V lost 2 bases and J 6 bases, leaving 10 bases between the germline ends. The CDR3 is CASSLRDWQTQYF. Here the CDR3 DNA reads TGTGCCAGCAGCTTAAGGGACTGGCAGACCCAGTACTTC.

The genes are TRBV27 and TRBJ1-5; maybe TRBD1 (6 bases). The CDR3 totals 14 residues. Deletions cut 6 bases from V and 3 bases from J, with 12 bases between. In germline, CDR1 is MNHEY, CDR2 SMNVEV (reference sequence). CDR3 sequence (DNA): TGTGCCAGCAGCGAAGACAGGTTCAATCAGCCCCAGCATTTT. Its translation is CASSEDRFNQPQHF.

The chain joins TRBV5-4 to TRBJ2-3, with 8 nucleotides matching TRBD1. Germline trimming cut 7 bases from V and 2 bases from J; bases unmatched to any gene: 18. The CDR3 runs 18 residues. Germline CDR1 reads SGHNT; CDR2 reads YYREEE (reference sequence). The CDR3 protein is CASRTRGPPAEPTDTQYF. As DNA, the CDR3 is TGTGCCAGCCGAACCAGGGGGCCCCCCGCGGAGCCCACAGATACGCAGTATTTT.

This chain's CDR3 is CASSLNRYNSNQPQHF. CDR3 coding DNA: TGTGCCAGCAGCTTGAACAGATACAATAGCAATCAGCCCCAGCATTTT. The chain links TRBV7-6 to TRBJ1-5; D remains unclear. This CDR3 is built from 16 residues. Trimming cost V 3 bases and J 0 bases, with 12 bases left between them. The germline V gene encodes CDR1 SGHVS and CDR2 FNYEAQ.

This chain links TRBV12-2 with TRBJ1-5; TRBD1, the D gene given by the table, was not confirmed from the DNA. TRBV12-2 is a documented pseudogene. The CDR3 has 19 amino acids. CDR3 coding DNA: TGTGCAAGTCGCTTCTACAGGGACCCATCAACCTATAGCAATCAGCCCCAGCATTTT. It translates to CASRFYRDPSTYSNQPQHF.

The chain recombines TRBV7-2 with TRBJ2-7, with 8 bases matching TRBD2. Germline trimming cut 4 bases from V and 0 bases from J; bases unmatched to any gene: 8. The germline CDR1 and CDR2 sequences are SGHTA and FQGNSA. The CDR3 consists of 16 residues. The CDR3 nucleotides read TGTGCCAGCAGCTATCCACGTAGCGGGACCTCCTACGAGCAGTACTTC. Translating gives CASSYPRSGTSYEQYF. Supplemented by reference TRBV7-2 and TRBJ2-7, the full variable domain reads GAGVSQSPSNKVTEKGKDVELRCDPISGHTALYWYRQSLGQGLEFLIYFQGNSAPDKSGLPSDRFSAERTGGSVSTLTIQRTQQEDSAVYLCASSYPRSGTSYEQYFGPGTRLTVT.

The genes are TRBV5-4 and TRBJ2-5; D gene ambiguous. The germline gives CDR1 SGHNT, CDR2 YYREEE (reference sequence). V was cut by 0 bases and J by 5 bases, with 8 bases left in between. CDR3 length: 13 amino acids. CDR3: CASSLDRRETQYF. In DNA, the CDR3 is TGTGCCAGCAGCTTGGACAGAAGGGAGACCCAGTACTTC.

In its sample, this clone was seen once. The V and J genes are TRBV9 and TRBJ2-1; D is perhaps TRBD2 (5 bases). CDR1 and CDR2 (germline): SGDLS, YYNGEE. Trimming took off 0 bases at V and 0 bases at J, with 13 bases between the two ends. This CDR3 has 17 residues. CDR3 sequence reads: CASSVGISGSSYNEQFF. The DNA for the CDR3 is TGTGCCAGCAGCGTAGGGATAAGCGGCAGCTCCTACAATGAGCAGTTCTTC.

This clone appeared a single time. The CDR3, as DNA: TGTGCCAGCAGCCTGAGCGGAGCCTACGAGCAGTACTTC. This translates into CASSLSGAYEQYF. This chain links TRBV25-1 with TRBJ2-7; perhaps TRBD2 as D (5 bases). V lost 6 bases, J lost 2 bases, and 11 bases lay in between. Germline CDR1 MGHDK, CDR2 SYGVNS. CDR3 length: 13 residues.

This clone showed up just once. This sample also contains other DNA sequences that code for the same CDR3. V usage is TRBV11-2 and J usage is TRBJ2-3; D is uncertain. This CDR3 has 13 residues. V gave up 4 bases and J gave up 6 bases, with 11 bases separating them. Germline CDR1 and CDR2: SGHAT and FQNNGV. CDR3 DNA sequence: TGTGCCAGCAGCTCCGGGCCGCGGGATACGCAGTATTTT. Translated, it gives CASSSGPRDTQYF.

The genes are TRBV5-6 and TRBJ1-2; possible D gene TRBD1, 5 bases. V lost 6 bases to trimming and J lost 0 bases, with 15 bases between them. CDR3 length: 15 amino acids. The V gene's germline CDR1 is SGHDT and CDR2 YYEEEE. CDR3 amino acids: CASNQRGRPNYGYTF. The CDR3, as DNA: TGTGCCAGCAACCAAAGGGGCAGGCCTAACTATGGCTACACCTTC.

The chain recombines TRBV6-1 with TRBJ1-5; D is unclear. This CDR3 region has 13 residues. The V end was cut by 8 bases, the J end by 6 bases, with 14 bases between. Germline lookup yields CDR1 MNHNS and CDR2 SASEGT. CDR3 sequence: CASRRGIGQPQHF. The CDR3 coding sequence is TGTGCCAGCCGTCGGGGTATAGGTCAGCCCCAGCATTTT.

The chain links TRBV5-1 to TRBJ2-2; D is unresolved. Trimming cost V 4 bases and J 2 bases, with 12 bases left between them. This CDR3 comprises 15 residues. Germline V lookup: CDR1 SGHRS, CDR2 YFSETQ. In DNA, the CDR3 is TGCGCCAGCAGCGCTTTGGCAGATAACACCGGGGAGCTGTTTTTT. Translated, it gives CASSALADNTGELFF.